This is a list of T cell receptor beta chains from one sample in a study of shared clonotypes between healthy human individuals. Some clones are missing from TCRdb's copy, which holds only in-frame ones; the method was immunoSEQ multiplex PCR. This sample has about 1.4 million clones, with over 95% found just once. The sample taken for sequencing was naive CD4+ T cells sorted from blood. These receptors were collected from a man aged 25-40 years in good health. Both conserved end residues are part of each CDR3.

v_call | cdr3_aa
TRBV19 | CASSRSNTEAFF
TRBV28 | CASREGTGVTYEQYF
TRBV19 | CASSMTGAVMNTEAFF
TRBV19 | CASSIFGLAGVGTDTQYF
TRBV21-1 | CASISTETNYGYTF
TRBV7-9 | CASSLGLTNTEAFF
TRBV7-9 | CASSLRQREGHNEQFF
TRBV5-1 | CASRVEGGWPQHF
TRBV15 | CATSRGAEETQYF
TRBV6-5 | CASSSTRVEKLFF
TRBV28 | CASSLDLQGRAEAFF
TRBV20-1 | CSASIQETQYF
TRBV27 | CASSPGRGQPQHF
TRBV10-2 | CASRARAGVGADTQYF
TRBV28 | CASSPGLALSTDTQYF
TRBV30 | CAWRIPRGRTRETQYF
TRBV7-9 | CASRKTSGSTDTQYF
TRBV15 | CATSRTGTSYEQYF
TRBV7-2 | CASSLAAALALRETQYF
TRBV28 | CASTHHPENYGYTF
TRBV28 | CASSQSTGAGNQPQHF
TRBV6-1 | CAESQTGLADNEQFF
TRBV10-3 | CAISEFFPGTSGEQFF
TRBV9 | CASSVAGSAQNGSGYTF
TRBV9 | CASSPLVMNTEAFF
TRBV18 | CASSTLGDNTEAFF
TRBV28 | CASSSGVLYPPNTGELFF
TRBV28 | CASMRGKTEAFF
TRBV5-1 | CASSSDRAYEQYF
TRBV27 | CASRRSLYEQYF
TRBV27 | CASGPWNTGELFF
TRBV1 | CTSSPPGITNTEAFF